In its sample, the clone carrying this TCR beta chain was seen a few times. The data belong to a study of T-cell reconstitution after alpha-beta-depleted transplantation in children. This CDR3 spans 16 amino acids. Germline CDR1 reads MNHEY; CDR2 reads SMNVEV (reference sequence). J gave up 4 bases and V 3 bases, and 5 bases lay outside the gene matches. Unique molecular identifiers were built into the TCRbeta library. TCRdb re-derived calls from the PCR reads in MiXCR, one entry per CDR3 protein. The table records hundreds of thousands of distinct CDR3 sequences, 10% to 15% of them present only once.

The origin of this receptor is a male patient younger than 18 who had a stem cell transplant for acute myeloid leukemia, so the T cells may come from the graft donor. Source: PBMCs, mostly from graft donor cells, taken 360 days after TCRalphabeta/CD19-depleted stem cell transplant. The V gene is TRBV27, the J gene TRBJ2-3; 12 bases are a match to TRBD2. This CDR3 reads CASSFVGLAGPDTQYF. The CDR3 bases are TGTGCCAGCAGTTTCGTCGGACTAGCGGGACCAGATACGCAGTATTTT.